Listed below are T cell receptor beta chains from one sample, sequenced in a study of blood T cell repertoires in COVID-19. Assay: immunoSEQ multiplex PCR; the TCRdb copy retains only in-frame clones and omits some. The sample has 150,000 to 200,000 clones, over 80% seen once. What was sequenced was peripheral blood. Source of these receptors: a woman aged 40 to 50 with acute or convalescent COVID-19. Each CDR3 is given with its conserved first and last residue. The order of the fields is clone size, D gene, V gene, J gene, CDR3 protein, CDR3 DNA. A D gene is named only where the DNA matches it firmly. Where a row states a size, it is once, few, many or the class of an expanded clone; other rows omit it.

NA	NA	TRBV12-3/TRBV12-4	TRBJ1-5	CASSLRGNQPQHF	TGTGCCAGCAGTCTCAGGGGAAATCAGCCCCAGCATTTT
NA	TRBD2	TRBV19	TRBJ2-3	CASIKREGADTQYF	TGTGCCAGTATCAAACGGGAGGGGGCAGATACGCAGTATTTT
NA	NA	TRBV5-4	TRBJ1-2	CASSLLLRGGYTF	TGTGCCAGCAGCTTGCTCCTCAGGGGTGGCTACACCTTC
NA	NA	TRBV21-1	TRBJ2-2	CASSARQSGELFF	TGTGCCAGCAGCGCCCGACAGTCCGGGGAGCTGTTTTTT
NA	NA	TRBV7-2	TRBJ1-1	CASSRKGVQGEAFF	TGTGCCAGCAGCCGGAAGGGGGTCCAGGGGGAAGCTTTCTTT
NA	TRBD1	TRBV6-5	TRBJ2-2	CASSQQGANTGELFF	TGTGCCAGCAGTCAACAGGGGGCGAACACCGGGGAGCTGTTTTTT
NA	NA	TRBV23-1	TRBJ1-3	CASSGARHFFSNEIAIYF	TGCGCCAGCAGTGGGGCCAGGCACTTCTTTAGCAACGAAATAGCCATATATTTT
NA	TRBD2	TRBV2	TRBJ2-1	CAFQKGSSGNNEQFF	TGTGCCTTCCAAAAGGGGTCTAGCGGTAACAATGAGCAGTTCTTC
NA	NA	TRBV7-9	TRBJ2-6	CASSLARGANVLTF	TGTGCCAGCAGCTTAGCTCGTGGGGCCAACGTCCTGACTTTC
NA	NA	TRBV19	TRBJ2-5	CASSIGLRETQYF	TGTGCCAGTAGTATAGGATTGCGGGAGACCCAGTACTTC
NA	NA	TRBV5-5	TRBJ1-2	CASSFGVDVTSYGYTF	TGTGCCAGCAGCTTCGGGGTAGATGTAACGTCCTATGGCTACACCTTC
NA	TRBD1	TRBV18	TRBJ2-7	CASSPGQGNYEQYF	TGTGCCAGCTCACCGGGACAGGGTAACTACGAGCAGTACTTC
once	NA	TRBV7-2	TRBJ2-7	CASSLGAGPLYEQYF	TGTGCCAGCAGCTTGGGAGCGGGCCCCCTCTACGAGCAGTACTTC
NA	NA	TRBV5-1	TRBJ1-1	CASRYHDGDWTEAFF	TGCGCCAGCAGGTACCACGACGGGGATTGGACTGAAGCTTTCTTT
few	NA	TRBV2	TRBJ1-1	CASSEPDRRTEAFF	TGTGCCAGCAGTGAACCCGACAGAAGGACTGAAGCTTTCTTT
NA	TRBD1	TRBV2	TRBJ2-5	CASRERGRETQYF	TGTGCCAGCAGGGAGAGGGGGCGCGAGACCCAGTACTTC
NA	TRBD2	TRBV19	TRBJ2-2	CASKRRGGTGELFF	TGTGCCAGTAAACGGCGGGGGGGCACCGGGGAGCTGTTTTTT
NA	NA	TRBV30	TRBJ1-2	CASGQNYGYTF	TGTGCCTCGGGACAAAACTATGGCTACACCTTC
NA	NA	TRBV20-1	TRBJ1-6	CSASSDRNNSPLHF	TGCAGTGCTAGTAGCGACAGGAATAATTCACCCCTCCACTTT
once	NA	TRBV23-1	TRBJ2-7	CASSQCRLSYEQYF	TGCGCCAGCAGTCAATGTCGGTTATCCTACGAGCAGTACTTC
NA	NA	TRBV28	TRBJ1-5	CASSFPLDQPQHF	TGTGCCAGCAGTTTCCCCCTTGATCAGCCCCAGCATTTT
NA	TRBD1	TRBV18	TRBJ1-5	CASSMGQGARQPQHF	TGTGCCAGCTCAATGGGACAGGGGGCTCGGCAGCCCCAGCATTTT
NA	NA	TRBV18	TRBJ1-2	CASSPDVRGENGYTF	TGTGCCAGCTCACCCGACGTCCGGGGGGAGAATGGCTACACCTTC
NA	TRBD2	TRBV11-2	TRBJ2-1	CASSPLTSGRPPHYNEQFF	TGTGCCAGCAGCCCCCTGACTAGCGGGAGGCCGCCACACTACAATGAGCAGTTCTTC
NA	TRBD1	TRBV7-3	TRBJ1-2	CASSSGQAYGYTF	TGTGCCAGCAGCTCGGGACAGGCCTATGGCTACACCTTC
NA	NA	TRBV4-1	TRBJ2-3	CASSPGVANLVDTQYF	TGCGCCAGCAGCCCTGGTGTAGCGAACCTTGTGGATACGCAGTATTTT
NA	NA	TRBV2	TRBJ2-2	CASKYEGTGELFF	TGTGCCAGCAAATACGAGGGAACCGGGGAGCTGTTTTTT
NA	NA	TRBV11-2	TRBJ1-1	CASSVWGRPKEAFF	TGTGCCAGCAGCGTCTGGGGGAGGCCCAAGGAAGCTTTCTTT
NA	NA	TRBV6-5	TRBJ1-5	CASSYRGNGNQPQHF	TGTGCCAGCAGTTATAGGGGTAACGGCAATCAGCCCCAGCATTTT
NA	TRBD2	TRBV5-1	TRBJ2-7	CASSLVAGGFTYEQYF	TGCGCCAGCAGCTTGGTAGCGGGGGGGTTTACTTACGAGCAGTACTTC
few	NA	TRBV6-5	TRBJ1-2	CASTTGVFYGYTF	TGTGCCAGCACGACAGGCGTCTTCTATGGCTACACCTTC
NA	NA	TRBV29-1	TRBJ1-1	CSVHRVMNTEAFF	TGCAGCGTCCACAGGGTTATGAACACTGAAGCTTTCTTT
few	TRBD2	TRBV6-4	TRBJ2-1	CASSAPPGLAGHNEQFF	TGTGCCAGCAGTGCCCCACCTGGACTAGCTGGGCACAATGAGCAGTTCTTC
NA	NA	TRBV28	TRBJ2-1	CAVNLLSGEQFF	TGTGCCGTGAACCTCTTAAGCGGCGAGCAGTTCTTC
NA	NA	TRBV7-8	TRBJ2-1	CASRETRGPRDEQFF	TGTGCCAGCAGGGAGACTAGGGGGCCCCGAGATGAGCAGTTCTTC
NA	NA	TRBV19	TRBJ1-1	CASSSNGGTEAFF	TGTGCCAGTAGTAGCAACGGGGGCACTGAAGCTTTCTTT
NA	TRBD2	TRBV5-1	TRBJ2-2	CASSARGGRTGELFF	TGCGCCAGCAGCGCGCGGGGGGGCCGCACCGGGGAGCTGTTTTTT
once	TRBD1	TRBV30	TRBJ2-5	CAWSPGTAWYQETQYF	TGTGCCTGGAGTCCCGGGACAGCGTGGTACCAAGAGACCCAGTACTTC
NA	TRBD1	TRBV6-5	TRBJ2-1	CASSPTGGYYNEQFF	TGTGCCAGCAGCCCCACAGGGGGCTACTACAATGAGCAGTTCTTC
few	NA	TRBV6-5	TRBJ2-3	CASSYSQDTQYF	TGTGCCAGCAGTTACTCCCAAGATACGCAGTATTTT
NA	NA	TRBV28	TRBJ2-1	CASSRGYNEQFF	TGTGCCAGCAGTCGAGGGTACAATGAGCAGTTCTTC
NA	NA	TRBV4-1	TRBJ1-2	CASSQEGSPDYLYGYTF	TGCGCCAGCAGCCAAGAAGGAAGTCCTGACTACCTTTATGGCTACACCTTC
NA	TRBD1	TRBV6-5	TRBJ1-1	CASSYVGTGNTEAFF	TGTGCCAGCAGTTACGTCGGGACAGGGAACACTGAAGCTTTCTTT
NA	NA	TRBV15	TRBJ1-2	CATSRRRGASSHANYGYTF	TGTGCCACCAGCAGACGGAGGGGCGCATCGTCCCACGCTAACTATGGCTACACCTTC
NA	NA	TRBV5-1	TRBJ2-2	CASSPGRTAVTGELFF	TGCGCCAGCAGCCCGGGTAGGACAGCGGTCACCGGGGAGCTGTTTTTT
NA	NA	TRBV5-4	TRBJ2-2	CASSANQGYTGELFF	TGTGCCAGCAGCGCGAACCAGGGGTACACCGGGGAGCTGTTTTTT
once	NA	TRBV5-4	TRBJ1-2	CASGSSKGANYGYTF	TGTGCCAGCGGTTCGAGCAAGGGGGCTAACTATGGCTACACCTTC
NA	TRBD1	TRBV10-2	TRBJ1-2	CASSPTGGYGYTF	TGCGCCAGCAGTCCTACAGGGGGCTATGGCTACACCTTC
few	NA	TRBV7-9	TRBJ1-4	CASSLEGPGGPEKLFF	TGTGCCAGCAGCTTAGAGGGACCTGGGGGCCCTGAAAAACTGTTTTTT
NA	NA	TRBV6-6	TRBJ2-2	CASGHAIETGELFF	TGTGCCAGCGGGCACGCTATTGAAACCGGGGAGCTGTTTTTT
NA	NA	TRBV19	TRBJ1-5	CASREGGSPQHF	TGTGCCAGTAGAGAAGGGGGTTCGCCCCAGCATTTT
NA	NA	TRBV7-6	TRBJ1-4	CASSLAEGAMGEKLFF	TGTGCCAGCAGCTTAGCGGAAGGGGCCATGGGGGAAAAACTGTTTTTT
NA	NA	TRBV4-1	TRBJ2-1	CASSHSPDFYNEQFF	TGCGCCAGCAGCCACTCCCCCGACTTTTACAATGAGCAGTTCTTC
NA	TRBD2	TRBV18	TRBJ2-1	CASSPPSGGSYNEQFF	TGTGCCAGCTCACCACCTAGCGGGGGATCCTACAATGAGCAGTTCTTC
NA	NA	TRBV30	TRBJ1-4	CAWSDAGGDEKLFF	TGTGCCTGGAGTGACGCTGGGGGGGACGAAAAACTGTTTTTT
NA	NA	TRBV4-1	TRBJ1-4	CASSQGGNEKLFF	TGCGCCAGCAGCCAGGGAGGTAATGAAAAACTGTTTTTT
NA	NA	TRBV28	TRBJ1-2	CASSLGGGRFNYGYTF	TGTGCCAGCAGTTTGGGTGGAGGGAGGTTTAACTATGGCTACACCTTC
once	NA	TRBV28	TRBJ1-5	CASTWDINSNQPQHF	TGTGCCAGCACCTGGGACATAAATAGCAATCAGCCCCAGCATTTT
NA	NA	TRBV5-1	TRBJ1-1	CASSLSHRDTEAFF	TGCGCCAGCAGCCTCAGTCACAGGGACACTGAAGCTTTCTTT
NA	NA	TRBV9	TRBJ2-1	CASSVATTAFGDEQFF	TGTGCCAGCAGCGTAGCTACGACAGCCTTTGGGGATGAGCAGTTCTTC